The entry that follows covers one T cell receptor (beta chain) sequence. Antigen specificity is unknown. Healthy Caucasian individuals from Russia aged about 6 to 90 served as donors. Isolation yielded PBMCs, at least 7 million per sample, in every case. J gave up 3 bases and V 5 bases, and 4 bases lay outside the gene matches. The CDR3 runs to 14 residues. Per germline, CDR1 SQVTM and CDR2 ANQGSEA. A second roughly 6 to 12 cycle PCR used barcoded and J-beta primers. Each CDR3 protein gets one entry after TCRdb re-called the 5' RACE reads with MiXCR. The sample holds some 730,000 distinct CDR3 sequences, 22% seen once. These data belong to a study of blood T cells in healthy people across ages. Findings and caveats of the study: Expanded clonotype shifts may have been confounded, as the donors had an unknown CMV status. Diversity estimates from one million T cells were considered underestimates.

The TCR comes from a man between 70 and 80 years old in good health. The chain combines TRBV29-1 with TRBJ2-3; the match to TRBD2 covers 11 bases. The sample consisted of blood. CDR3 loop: CSVLSGRVTDTQYF. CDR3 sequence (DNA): TGCAGCGTTCTTAGCGGGAGGGTGACAGATACGCAGTATTTT.